This T cell receptor beta chain was sequenced in a study of human T cells and chemical hapten exposure. Across the study: Across the whole study, which lasted approximately 23 weeks, patients were given diphenylcyclopropenone on the scalp once a week.

Germline values: CDR1 SEHNR, CDR2 FQNEAQ (reference sequence). The CDR3 has 14 residues. With 6 bases removed from V and 6 bases from J, the gap between germline ends came to 16 bases. This clonotype was seen more than once but under ten times. Documented time point: patch test 1, 2 weeks after DPC sensitization. Treatment meaning: therapeutic diphenylcyclopropenone sensitization with weekly scalp DPC. In TCRdb, the RACE reads were re-called with MiXCR into one record per CDR3 protein. The sample has about 90,000 distinct CDR3 sequences, about 10% seen once. This TCR was recovered from a man aged 40-55 years with alopecia areata. Some clones in this sample may be carry-over from other donors' samples. Here the sequenced sample was whole blood, taken in connection with sensitization to the hapten diphenylcyclopropenone (DPC). The chain carries TRBV7-9 and TRBJ2-3; possibly TRBD1 or TRBD2 for D (5 bases each). The CDR3 nucleotides are TGTGCCAGCAGTACCGGGACCAATCTTGATACGCAGTATTTT. Protein sequence: CASSTGTNLDTQYF. The full variable domain, in which reference TRBV7-9 and TRBJ2-3 provide the parts outside the CDR3, is DTGVSQNPRHKITKRGQNVTFRCDPISEHNRLYWYRQTLGQGPEFLTYFQNEAQLEKSRLLSDRFSAERPKGSFSTLEIQRTEQGDSAMYLCASSTGTNLDTQYFGPGTRLTVL.